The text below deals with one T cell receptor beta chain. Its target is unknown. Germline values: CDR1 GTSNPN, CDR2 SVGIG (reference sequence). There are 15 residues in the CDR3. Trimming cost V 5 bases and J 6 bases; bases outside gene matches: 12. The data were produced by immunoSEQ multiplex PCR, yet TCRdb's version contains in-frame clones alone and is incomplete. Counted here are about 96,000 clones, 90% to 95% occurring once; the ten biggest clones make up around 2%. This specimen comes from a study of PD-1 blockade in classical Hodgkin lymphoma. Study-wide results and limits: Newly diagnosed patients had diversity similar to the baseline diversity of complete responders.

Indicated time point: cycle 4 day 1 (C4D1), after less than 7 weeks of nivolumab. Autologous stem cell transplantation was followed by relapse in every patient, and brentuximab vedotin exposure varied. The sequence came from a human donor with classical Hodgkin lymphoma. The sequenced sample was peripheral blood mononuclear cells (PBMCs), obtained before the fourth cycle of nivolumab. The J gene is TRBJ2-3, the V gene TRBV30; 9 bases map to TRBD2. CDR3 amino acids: CAWARSSGIWDTQYF. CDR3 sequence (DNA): TGTGCCTGGGCCCGCTCTAGCGGGATATGGGATACGCAGTATTTT.